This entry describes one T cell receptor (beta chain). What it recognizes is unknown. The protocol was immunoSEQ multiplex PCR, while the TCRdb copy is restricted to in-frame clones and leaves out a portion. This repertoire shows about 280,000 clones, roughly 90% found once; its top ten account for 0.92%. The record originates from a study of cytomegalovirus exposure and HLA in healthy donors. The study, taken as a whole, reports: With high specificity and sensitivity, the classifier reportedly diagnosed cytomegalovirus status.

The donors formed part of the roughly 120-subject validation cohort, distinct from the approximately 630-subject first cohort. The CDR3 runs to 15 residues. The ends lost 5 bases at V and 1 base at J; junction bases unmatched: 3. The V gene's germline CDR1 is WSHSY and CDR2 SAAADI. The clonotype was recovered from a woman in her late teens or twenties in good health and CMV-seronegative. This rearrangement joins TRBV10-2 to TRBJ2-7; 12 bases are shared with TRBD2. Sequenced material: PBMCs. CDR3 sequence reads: CASSLAGGPSYEQYF. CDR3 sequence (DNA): TGCGCCAGCAGTCTAGCGGGGGGGCCTTCCTACGAGCAGTACTTC.